This T cell receptor beta chain was found in a study of CD8 T cells in Susac syndrome. The germline V gene encodes CDR1 PRHDT and CDR2 FYEKMQ (reference sequence). V was shortened by 2 bases and J by 2 bases, with 7 bases between the two germline ends. CDR3 length equals 13 residues. cDNA came from about 0.46 to 1 ug RNA primed by random hexamers. From the immunoSEQ multiplex PCR reads, TCRdb called clonotypes with MiXCR, one entry per CDR3 protein. The sample contains under 85,000 distinct CDR3 sequences, around 95% of which appear only once. This receptor was obtained from a human donor with multiple sclerosis. The chain links TRBV13 to TRBJ2-7; D perhaps matches TRBD2 (6 bases). Sequenced material: CD8+ T cells from PBMCs. The CDR3 region is CASSLQRAYEQYF. The CDR3 nucleotides read TGTGCCAGCAGCTTACAGCGGGCCTACGAGCAGTACTTC.